Listed below are T cell receptor beta chains from one sample, sequenced in a study of shared clonotypes between healthy human individuals. The method was immunoSEQ multiplex PCR; TCRdb's version includes in-frame clones alone and lacks a portion of them. Among approximately 2,300,000 clones listed, 92% were seen once. The sequenced sample consisted of naive CD4+ T cells from PBMCs. These receptors all come from a man younger than 30 in good health. Some clones in this sample may be carry-over from other donors' samples. Both conserved end residues are part of each CDR3. A D gene is named only where the DNA matches it firmly. Not every row has a clone size; where given, it reads once, few, many or a size class.

>.|TRBJ2-6|16|.|TRBV9
CASSAPSGTGANVLTF
TGTGCCAGCAGCGCCCCCTCGGGTACTGGGGCCAACGTCCTGACTTTC
>TRBD2|TRBJ2-1|15|.|TRBV27
CASSLIAGSYNEQFF
TGTGCCAGCAGTTTGATAGCGGGGTCCTACAATGAGCAGTTCTTC
>.|TRBJ1-1|13|.|TRBV4-3
CASSQLTHTEAFF
TGCGCCAGCAGCCAATTAACACACACTGAAGCTTTCTTT
>TRBD2|TRBJ2-1|14|.|TRBV4-2
CASSLGLAGGEQFF
TGTGCCAGCAGCCTTGGACTAGCCGGGGGTGAGCAGTTCTTC
>.|TRBJ1-5|13|.|TRBV9
CASSVDRDQPQHF
TGTGCCAGCAGCGTAGACAGGGATCAGCCCCAGCATTTT
>.|TRBJ1-1|15|.|TRBV6-6
CASSYEQTGNTEAFF
TGTGCCAGCAGTTACGAACAGACGGGGAACACTGAAGCTTTCTTT
>TRBD1|TRBJ2-3|15|.|TRBV2
CASSRDRAVEDTQYF
TGTGCCAGCAGCAGGGACAGGGCGGTTGAAGATACGCAGTATTTT
>.|TRBJ1-1|15|once|TRBV7-3
CASSLLAVANTEAFF
TGTGCCAGCAGCTTGCTGGCGGTGGCTAACACTGAAGCTTTCTTT
>TRBD2|TRBJ2-7|17|.|TRBV7-2
CASSLEGSGMSSYEQYF
TGTGCCAGCAGCTTAGAAGGGAGCGGGATGAGCTCCTACGAGCAGTACTTC
>.|TRBJ1-1|13|.|TRBV5-1
CASSLAGHLEAFF
TGCGCCAGCAGCTTGGCAGGCCATCTTGAAGCTTTCTTT
>TRBD1|TRBJ1-2|17|.|TRBV4-3
CASSQENTGGTNYGYTF
TGCGCCAGCAGCCAGGAAAATACAGGGGGCACTAACTATGGCTACACCTTC
>.|TRBJ2-7|14|.|TRBV7-2
CASSLGDGFGEQYF
TGTGCCAGCAGCTTAGGGGACGGATTCGGCGAGCAGTACTTC
>TRBD2|TRBJ2-5|14|.|TRBV29-1
CSVTSGWVQETQYF
TGCAGCGTTACTAGCGGGTGGGTACAAGAGACCCAGTACTTC
>.|TRBJ1-1|14|once|TRBV19
CASSIGPPNAEAFF
TGTGCCAGTAGTATCGGGCCTCCGAACGCTGAAGCTTTCTTT
>.|TRBJ2-2|15|.|TRBV19
CAGGGGPAAPGELFF
TGTGCCGGGGGGGGCGGTCCTGCAGCACCCGGGGAGCTGTTTTTT
>.|TRBJ2-7|13|.|TRBV6-1
CASRPTRDYEQYF
TGTGCCAGCAGACCAACAAGGGATTACGAGCAGTACTTC
>TRBD1|TRBJ2-7|17|.|TRBV6-1
CASSEPGGRFYDYEQYF
TGTGCCAGCAGTGAACCAGGGGGTAGGTTTTACGACTACGAGCAGTACTTC
>.|TRBJ2-2|14|once|TRBV9
CASSVVESTGELFF
TGTGCCAGCAGCGTAGTTGAATCCACCGGGGAGCTGTTTTTT
>TRBD1|TRBJ2-5|14|.|TRBV30
CAWRDTGTVKTQYF
TGTGCCTGGAGAGACACCGGGACAGTAAAGACCCAGTACTTC
>TRBD2|TRBJ2-2|15|few|TRBV28
CASSLSTGGNGELFF
TGTGCCAGCAGTTTATCAACGGGAGGGAACGGGGAGCTGTTTTTT
>.|TRBJ1-6|12|.|TRBV6-5
CASRRIESPLHF
TGTGCCAGCAGGAGGATTGAATCACCCCTCCACTTT
>.|TRBJ1-1|16|.|TRBV10-2
CASSDHRSSMSTEAFF
TGCGCCAGCAGTGATCACAGGAGCTCCATGAGCACTGAAGCTTTCTTT